One sample yielded the 2 T cell receptor beta chains listed below, sequenced in a study of identical twins. From the 5' RACE reads, TCRdb called clonotypes with MiXCR, one entry per CDR3 protein. The table lists approximately 600,000 distinct CDR3 sequences, nearly 10% of them singletons. These data also formed part of another study, on yellow fever vaccine responses in identical twins.

Material: PBMCs. The receptors were gathered from a woman between 18 and 29 years old in good health.

This clonotype has ten or more counts. This chain links TRBV5-1 with TRBJ1-1; D gene ambiguous. The length of the CDR3 is 13 residues. Germline CDR1 is SGHRS and CDR2 is YFSETQ. V lost 1 base and J 2 bases, leaving 6 bases between the germline ends. The chain's CDR3 is CASSLIGNTEAFF. The CDR3 region has the DNA TGCGCCAGCAGCTTGATCGGAAACACTGAAGCTTTCTTT. Full variable domain (remainder filled in from reference TRBV5-1 and TRBJ1-1): KAGVTQTPRYLIKTRGQQVTLSCSPISGHRSVSWYQQTPGQGLQFLFEYFSETQRNKGNFPGRFSGRQFSNSRSEMNVSTLELGDSALYLCASSLIGNTEAFFGQGTRLTVV.

This clonotype has a handful of counts. V is TRBV7-8 and J is TRBJ2-4; 11 bases are shared with TRBD2. V was clipped by 5 bases and J by 0 bases; unmatched bases: 9. This CDR3 region has 18 residues. Germline loops: CDR1 SGHVS, CDR2 FQNEAQ. CDR3 DNA sequence: TGTGCCAGCAGCCCCCATAAACTAGCGGGGGTAGCCAAAAACATTCAGTACTTC. It codes for CASSPHKLAGVAKNIQYF.